The 7 T cell receptor beta chains below all came from one sample that was sequenced in a study of T-cell memory formation after mild COVID-19. TCRdb reprocessed the 5' RACE reads via MiXCR and lists one record per CDR3 protein. The data contain a few hundred thousand distinct CDR3 sequences, under 20% of them singletons. The material sequenced was PBMCs or a T cell subset sorted from them (not recorded which). The source of these receptors is a man aged 18-30 years who had mild COVID-19 (a few samples of this study predate the infection). Cell type and time point are not known.

The gene calls are TRBV24-1 and TRBJ2-5; the D call may be TRBD1 or TRBD2 (6 bases each). CDR3 length: 14 amino acids. Germline V gene sequence: CDR1 KGHDR, CDR2 SFDVKD. Trimming left V 6 bases short and J 5 bases short, with 15 bases between. The CDR3 reads CATSSTQGGETQYF. Written as DNA, the CDR3 is TGTGCCACCAGTTCCACACAGGGAGGTGAGACCCAGTACTTC.

The V gene is TRBV25-1, the J gene TRBJ1-1, with D unclear. The germline CDR1 and CDR2 sequences are MGHDK and SYGVNS. Trimming shortened V by 0 bases and J by 1 base, and 6 bases separated the two germline ends. This CDR3 contains 14 residues. CDR3 in DNA: TGTGCCAGCAGTGAATATAGACAGAACACTGAAGCTTTCTTT. Its translation: CASSEYRQNTEAFF.

This chain uses TRBV5-4 with TRBJ2-1; D is unresolved. Germline V gives CDR1 SGHNT, CDR2 YYREEE (reference sequence). This CDR3 has 13 residues. The V and J ends lost 6 bases and 7 bases respectively, with 14 bases between them. The CDR3 region has the DNA TGTGCCAGCAAAACCCCCCCCGGGAATGAGCAGTTCTTC. Translated, it gives CASKTPPGNEQFF. Filled out from reference TRBV5-4 and TRBJ2-1, the complete variable domain reads ETGVTQSPTHLIKTRGQQVTLRCSSQSGHNTVSWYQQALGQGPQFIFQYYREEENGRGNFPPRFSGLQFPNYSSELNVNALELDDSALYLCASKTPPGNEQFFGPGTRLTVL.

This clonotype was counted between two and nine times. The chain employs TRBV5-1 and TRBJ1-2; D uncertain. The germline gives CDR1 SGHRS, CDR2 YFSETQ. This CDR3 region has 13 residues. The V end was cut by 3 bases, the J end by 4 bases, with 10 bases between. The CDR3 DNA sequence: TGCGCCAGCAGCTCGGGTTCCTTCTATGGCTACACCTTC. This encodes CASSSGSFYGYTF.

J is TRBJ2-1 and V is TRBV20-1, with a tentative D call TRBD2 (6 bases). Deletions cut 6 bases from V and 2 bases from J, with 14 bases between. The CDR3 loop spans 14 amino acids. The germline gives CDR1 DFQATT, CDR2 SNEGSKA (reference sequence). The CDR3 region is CSAPPGGAYNEQFF. Written as DNA, the CDR3 is TGCAGTGCGCCTCCAGGAGGGGCCTACAATGAGCAGTTCTTC.

This clonotype was seen ten or more times. The chain uses TRBV7-6 and TRBJ2-7; a possible D gene is TRBD2 (5 bases). The CDR3 consists of 14 residues. Germline V CDR1 and CDR2: SGHVS, FNYEAQ. V lost 3 bases, J lost 6 bases, and 15 bases lay in between. CDR3 in DNA: TGTGCCAGCAGCTTTGGCTCATTTCGGGGCGAGCAGTACTTC. It codes for CASSFGSFRGEQYF.

V usage is TRBV29-1 and J usage is TRBJ2-1; either TRBD1 or TRBD2 may fit D (6 bases each). From germline, CDR1 is SQVTM and CDR2 ANQGSEA. This CDR3 has 12 amino acids. Trimming shortened V by 3 bases and J by 6 bases, and 9 bases separated the two germline ends. The CDR3 spells CSVDRGGNEQFF. Written as DNA, the CDR3 is TGCAGCGTTGACAGGGGAGGCAATGAGCAGTTCTTC.